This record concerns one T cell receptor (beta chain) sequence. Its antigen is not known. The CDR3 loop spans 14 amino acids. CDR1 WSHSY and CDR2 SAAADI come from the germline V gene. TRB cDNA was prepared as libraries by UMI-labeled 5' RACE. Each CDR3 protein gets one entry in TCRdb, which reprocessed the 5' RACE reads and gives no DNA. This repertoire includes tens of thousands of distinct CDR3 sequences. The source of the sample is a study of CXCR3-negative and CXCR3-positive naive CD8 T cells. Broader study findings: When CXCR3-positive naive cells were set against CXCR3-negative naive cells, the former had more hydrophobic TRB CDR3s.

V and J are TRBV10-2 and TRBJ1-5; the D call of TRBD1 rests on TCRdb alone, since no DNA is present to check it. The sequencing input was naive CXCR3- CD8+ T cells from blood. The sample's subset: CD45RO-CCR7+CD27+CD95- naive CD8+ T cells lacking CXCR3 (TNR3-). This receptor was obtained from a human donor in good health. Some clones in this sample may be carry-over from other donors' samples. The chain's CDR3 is CASSVPGVGQPQHF.